A selection of T cell receptor beta chains follows, all from one sample in a study of cytomegalovirus exposure and HLA in healthy donors. TCRdb's copy holds only in-frame clones and misses some; the assay was immunoSEQ multiplex PCR. The sample shows more than 150,000 clones, roughly 73% of them seen only once. What was sequenced was PBMCs. These receptors all come from a woman between 40 and 50 years old in good health and CMV-seropositive. Both conserved end residues are part of each CDR3. The D gene is left open where the match is weak. Size values are once, few and many counts, or a class for expanded clones, and some rows have none.

clone size: .; D gene: TRBD2; V gene: TRBV15; J gene: TRBJ2-7; CDR3 DNA: TGTGCCACCAGCAGAGGAGGGAGGACTAGCGGGAGGATCGACGAGCAGTACTTC; CDR3 protein: CATSRGGRTSGRIDEQYF
clone size: .; D gene: .; V gene: TRBV5-4; J gene: TRBJ2-3; CDR3 DNA: TGTGCCAGCAGCCCCGTCGCGGGACTGAAAGATACGCAGTATTTT; CDR3 protein: CASSPVAGLKDTQYF
clone size: few; D gene: .; V gene: TRBV19; J gene: TRBJ2-1; CDR3 DNA: TGTGCCAGTGGGACTCTTCGAGCTACCTACAATGAGCAGTTCTTC; CDR3 protein: CASGTLRATYNEQFF
clone size: once; D gene: TRBD1; V gene: TRBV2; J gene: TRBJ1-4; CDR3 DNA: TGTGCCAGCAGGGACAACTCAGGGGGCGGCGAAAAACTGTTTTTT; CDR3 protein: CASRDNSGGGEKLFF
clone size: .; D gene: TRBD2; V gene: TRBV27; J gene: TRBJ2-3; CDR3 DNA: TGTGCCAGCAGTTTGGGGGGGGTAGATACGCAGTATTTT; CDR3 protein: CASSLGGVDTQYF
clone size: .; D gene: TRBD2; V gene: TRBV5-8; J gene: TRBJ2-4; CDR3 DNA: TGTGCCAGCAGCCCCCGGGGAGGGCAGTACTTC; CDR3 protein: CASSPRGGQYF
clone size: .; D gene: TRBD1; V gene: TRBV19; J gene: TRBJ2-2; CDR3 DNA: TGTGCCAGTAGTATGGACAGGGACACCGGGGAGCTGTTTTTT; CDR3 protein: CASSMDRDTGELFF
clone size: .; D gene: .; V gene: TRBV11-2; J gene: TRBJ2-1; CDR3 DNA: TGTGCCAGCAGCTTAAGCCAGGGACCGGGGGGCAGTGAGCAGTTCTTC; CDR3 protein: CASSLSQGPGGSEQFF
clone size: many; D gene: TRBD2; V gene: TRBV4-3; J gene: TRBJ2-1; CDR3 DNA: TGCGCCAGCAGCCAGTCTAGCGGGAGGGCTGAGCAGTTCTTC; CDR3 protein: CASSQSSGRAEQFF
clone size: .; D gene: TRBD1; V gene: TRBV6-5; J gene: TRBJ2-7; CDR3 DNA: TGTGCCAGCAGTAGAGGGGGCCAGAGCTCCTACGAGCAGTACTTC; CDR3 protein: CASSRGGQSSYEQYF
clone size: .; D gene: TRBD1; V gene: TRBV18; J gene: TRBJ1-5; CDR3 DNA: TGTGCCAGCTCCCCGGGCAGGGGGCAAGGTCAGCCCCAGCATTTT; CDR3 protein: CASSPGRGQGQPQHF
clone size: .; D gene: TRBD2; V gene: TRBV11-2; J gene: TRBJ2-7; CDR3 DNA: TGTGCCAGCGTCCCCGGACTAGCTCTTTCCTACGAGCAGTACTTC; CDR3 protein: CASVPGLALSYEQYF
clone size: .; D gene: .; V gene: TRBV4-2; J gene: TRBJ1-2; CDR3 DNA: TGTGCCAGCAGCCAAGATCAGGGAAGTGCGTATGGCTACACCTTC; CDR3 protein: CASSQDQGSAYGYTF
clone size: .; D gene: .; V gene: TRBV6-4; J gene: TRBJ2-3; CDR3 DNA: TGTGCCAGCAGTGCGTCGCAGGCAGATACGCAGTATTTT; CDR3 protein: CASSASQADTQYF
clone size: .; D gene: TRBD2; V gene: TRBV4-2; J gene: TRBJ2-1; CDR3 DNA: TGTGCCAGCAACGGACTAGCGGGACCCAATGAGCAGTTCTTC; CDR3 protein: CASNGLAGPNEQFF
clone size: few; D gene: .; V gene: TRBV7-9; J gene: TRBJ1-6; CDR3 DNA: TGTGCCAGCAGCTTAAAGTCCCCGGGGGGTAATTCACCCCTCCACTTT; CDR3 protein: CASSLKSPGGNSPLHF
clone size: .; D gene: .; V gene: TRBV5-4; J gene: TRBJ1-2; CDR3 DNA: TGTGCCAGCAGCGTCGACAGGTTTAACTATGGCTACACCTTC; CDR3 protein: CASSVDRFNYGYTF
clone size: few; D gene: TRBD2; V gene: TRBV9; J gene: TRBJ2-5; CDR3 DNA: TGTGCCAGCAGCGGAGGGACTAGCGGTTTTCAAGAGACCCAGTACTTC; CDR3 protein: CASSGGTSGFQETQYF
clone size: .; D gene: TRBD2; V gene: TRBV6-1; J gene: TRBJ2-5; CDR3 DNA: TGTGCCAGCAGTGCAGTTCCTAGCGGGAGCAGAGAGACCCAGTACTTC; CDR3 protein: CASSAVPSGSRETQYF
clone size: .; D gene: .; V gene: TRBV4-2; J gene: TRBJ2-7; CDR3 DNA: TGTGCCAGCAGCCAAGGCGGGGGCGCCTACGAGCAGTACTTC; CDR3 protein: CASSQGGGAYEQYF
clone size: .; D gene: .; V gene: TRBV4-3; J gene: TRBJ1-2; CDR3 DNA: TGCGCCAGCAGCCAAGAAGGGTCCGGCAGGGCTAACTATGGCTACACCTTC; CDR3 protein: CASSQEGSGRANYGYTF
clone size: .; D gene: .; V gene: TRBV29-1; J gene: TRBJ2-5; CDR3 DNA: TGCAGCGTTGATCAGGGATCCCAAGAGACCCAGTACTTC; CDR3 protein: CSVDQGSQETQYF
clone size: .; D gene: .; V gene: TRBV30; J gene: TRBJ1-6; CDR3 DNA: TGTGCCTGGAGTGTATCCCTCGGGTGGGATTCACCCCTCCACTTT; CDR3 protein: CAWSVSLGWDSPLHF
clone size: .; D gene: TRBD2; V gene: TRBV6-5; J gene: TRBJ2-7; CDR3 DNA: TGTGCCAGCAGTTACGAGACTAGCGGGAGAAGAGAGCAGTACTTC; CDR3 protein: CASSYETSGRREQYF
clone size: .; D gene: TRBD2; V gene: TRBV7-2; J gene: TRBJ2-7; CDR3 DNA: TGTGCCAGCAGCCCCGACGGGAGGACCTACGAGCAGTACTTC; CDR3 protein: CASSPDGRTYEQYF
clone size: .; D gene: .; V gene: TRBV28; J gene: TRBJ1-5; CDR3 DNA: TGTGCCAGCCCCAAACCGCGGGGTCGGACTATTGTGAATCAGCCCCAGCATTTT; CDR3 protein: CASPKPRGRTIVNQPQHF
clone size: .; D gene: TRBD2; V gene: TRBV19; J gene: TRBJ2-2; CDR3 DNA: TGTGCCAGTAGTATGGGGGTCTTTAGAGTAGCGGGAGGTTCCGGGGAGCTGTTTTTT; CDR3 protein: CASSMGVFRVAGGSGELFF
clone size: .; D gene: TRBD2; V gene: TRBV7-6; J gene: TRBJ2-1; CDR3 DNA: TGTGCCAGCAGCTTACTAGCGGGGAGCTCCTACAATGAGCAGTTCTTC; CDR3 protein: CASSLLAGSSYNEQFF
clone size: .; D gene: TRBD2; V gene: TRBV7-2; J gene: TRBJ2-7; CDR3 DNA: TGTGCCAGCAGCCCCCGACTAGCGGAGACCTACGAGCAGTACTTC; CDR3 protein: CASSPRLAETYEQYF
clone size: once; D gene: TRBD1; V gene: TRBV30; J gene: TRBJ2-2; CDR3 DNA: TGTGCCTGGAGTGTGAAAGGGACAGGGGGCTCCGGGGAGCTGTTTTTT; CDR3 protein: CAWSVKGTGGSGELFF
clone size: .; D gene: TRBD1; V gene: TRBV4-1; J gene: TRBJ1-4; CDR3 DNA: TGCGCCAGCAGCCAGAGTGGACAGGGCATCAATGAAAAACTGTTTTTT; CDR3 protein: CASSQSGQGINEKLFF
clone size: .; D gene: .; V gene: TRBV6-6; J gene: TRBJ2-1; CDR3 DNA: TGTGCCAGCAGTTACTCCGCCGAGTCCTGGTTCTTC; CDR3 protein: CASSYSAESWFF
clone size: .; D gene: .; V gene: TRBV7-9; J gene: TRBJ2-1; CDR3 DNA: TGTGCCAGCAGCTTAGCGCGGTTGGGTGAGCAGTTCTTC; CDR3 protein: CASSLARLGEQFF
clone size: .; D gene: .; V gene: TRBV14; J gene: TRBJ2-1; CDR3 DNA: TGTGCCAGCAGCCAAGATGATCGGGGGAGGCCCCTGACGCTTAATGAGCAGTTCTTC; CDR3 protein: CASSQDDRGRPLTLNEQFF
clone size: .; D gene: .; V gene: TRBV9; J gene: TRBJ2-3; CDR3 DNA: TGTGCCAGCAGCGTAGGCTATGAGGGCCTCACAGATACGCAGTATTTT; CDR3 protein: CASSVGYEGLTDTQYF
clone size: .; D gene: TRBD2; V gene: TRBV9; J gene: TRBJ2-2; CDR3 DNA: TGTGCCAGCGGGGGACTACACACCGGGGAGCTGTTTTTT; CDR3 protein: CASGGLHTGELFF
clone size: .; D gene: .; V gene: TRBV7-2; J gene: TRBJ2-2; CDR3 DNA: TGTGCCAGCAGCCCGGCGGCGGGCTACACCGGGGAGCTGTTTTTT; CDR3 protein: CASSPAAGYTGELFF
clone size: .; D gene: TRBD1; V gene: TRBV19; J gene: TRBJ2-7; CDR3 DNA: TGTGCCAGTAGTATGCCGGGACAGAGCTCCTACGAGCAGTACTTC; CDR3 protein: CASSMPGQSSYEQYF
clone size: few; D gene: .; V gene: TRBV11-1; J gene: TRBJ1-1; CDR3 DNA: TGTGCCAGCAGCTTAAATCGACAGTCCACTGAAGCTTTCTTT; CDR3 protein: CASSLNRQSTEAFF
clone size: .; D gene: TRBD2; V gene: TRBV6-5; J gene: TRBJ2-7; CDR3 DNA: TGTGCCAGCAGTTACTCGACTAGCGGGAGCTCCTACGAGCAGTACTTC; CDR3 protein: CASSYSTSGSSYEQYF
clone size: .; D gene: .; V gene: TRBV7-9; J gene: TRBJ1-2; CDR3 DNA: TGTTCCAGCAGCTTAGCGGGGACGAGAATCCCAGGGGTTTCTCGTGGCTACACCTTC; CDR3 protein: CSSSLAGTRIPGVSRGYTF
clone size: once; D gene: .; V gene: TRBV5-1; J gene: TRBJ2-1; CDR3 DNA: TGCGCCAGCAGCCTCCCGGGACTGCAAGGCAATGAGCAGTTCTTC; CDR3 protein: CASSLPGLQGNEQFF
clone size: .; D gene: .; V gene: TRBV19; J gene: TRBJ1-4; CDR3 DNA: TGTGCCAGTAGTATAGCACGGAGTGAAAAACTGTTTTTT; CDR3 protein: CASSIARSEKLFF
clone size: .; D gene: TRBD2; V gene: TRBV7-7; J gene: TRBJ2-1; CDR3 DNA: TGTGCTAGCAGCCCCGTAGGGCGGGAGGCAAACAATGAGCAGTTCTTC; CDR3 protein: CASSPVGREANNEQFF
clone size: .; D gene: .; V gene: TRBV2; J gene: TRBJ2-2; CDR3 DNA: TGTGCCAGCAGACAGAACACCGGGGAGCTGTTTTTT; CDR3 protein: CASRQNTGELFF
clone size: once; D gene: TRBD1; V gene: TRBV27; J gene: TRBJ2-4; CDR3 DNA: TGTGCCAGCAGTTTATTCGCTCGCACAGGGGGCGGTTCAAACATTCAGTACTTC; CDR3 protein: CASSLFARTGGGSNIQYF
clone size: .; D gene: TRBD2; V gene: TRBV5-1; J gene: TRBJ2-1; CDR3 DNA: TGCGCCAGCAGCTTGGAGGGACTAGCGGGAGATGAGCAGTTCTTC; CDR3 protein: CASSLEGLAGDEQFF
clone size: .; D gene: TRBD1; V gene: TRBV6-1; J gene: TRBJ2-7; CDR3 DNA: TGTGCCAGCAGTCGGGGAACAGGGGGCGAGCAGTACTTC; CDR3 protein: CASSRGTGGEQYF
clone size: once; D gene: .; V gene: TRBV7-9; J gene: TRBJ2-2; CDR3 DNA: TGTGCCAGCAGCTTATTGGGACAGAACACCGGGGAGCTGTTTTTT; CDR3 protein: CASSLLGQNTGELFF